These 32 T cell receptor beta chains were sequenced from one sample in a study listed by TCRdb under 2016. Preparation of the library involved RT-PCR. The instrument given in TCRdb is Illumina MiSeq. TCRdb reprocessing: public reads trimmed at Q25 with fastp, clones called with MiXCR, in-frame beta chains kept. Duplicate CDR3 protein sequences are folded into a single record with the most common DNA and genes. Counted in this sample were almost 700,000 distinct CDR3 sequences; 14% of them appeared once. 3.6% of the sample comes from the top ten. The sequencing input was memory CD4+ T cells from blood. These receptors were taken from a female donor in good health, serving as a healthy control.

This chain uses TRBV5-4 with TRBJ2-5; perhaps TRBD1 as D (5 bases). V lost 4 bases, J lost 2 bases, and 12 bases lay in between. Germline V lookup: CDR1 SGHNT, CDR2 YYREEE (reference sequence). The CDR3 has 14 amino acids. The CDR3 loop reads CASSDTGVQETQYF. The DNA for the CDR3 is TGTGCCAGCAGCGACACAGGAGTACAAGAGACCCAGTACTTC.

This clonotype has just a few counts. The chain couples TRBV7-9 to TRBJ1-2, with 10 bases aligning to TRBD1. Germline loops: CDR1 SEHNR, CDR2 FQNEAQ (reference sequence). CDR3 size: 20 residues. The J segment lost 0 bases and the V segment lost 5 bases, leaving 18 bases of the junction unmatched. DNA for the CDR3: TGTGCCAGCAGCCCGCGACAGGGGGCCATCGTAGGGGTTTCTAACTATGGCTACACCTTC. It translates to CASSPRQGAIVGVSNYGYTF.

This clonotype was counted only a few times. The chain links TRBV7-9 to TRBJ2-5; 10 bases are shared with TRBD2. Germline loops: CDR1 SEHNR, CDR2 FQNEAQ (reference sequence). V dropped 10 bases and J dropped 1; count of bases not matched to a gene: 6. The CDR3 totals 14 residues. CDR3 sequence reads: CANPKREGQETQYF. Written as DNA, the CDR3 is TGTGCCAATCCGAAGCGGGAGGGCCAAGAGACCCAGTACTTC. Full variable domain (missing parts from reference TRBV7-9 and TRBJ2-5): DTGVSQNPRHKITKRGQNVTFRCDPISEHNRLYWYRQTLGQGPEFLTYFQNEAQLEKSRLLSDRFSAERPKGSFSTLEIQRTEQGDSAMYLCANPKREGQETQYFGPGTRLLVL.

The table lists this clonotype with a few counts. The V and J genes are TRBV27 and TRBJ2-1; the D call may be TRBD1 or TRBD2 (5 bases each). This CDR3 has 16 amino acids. The germline V and J ends were trimmed by 6 bases and 6 bases, with 21 bases remaining between them. CDR1 and CDR2 (germline): MNHEY, SMNVEV (reference sequence). The CDR3 loop reads CASRNSGTPRANEQFF. The CDR3 DNA sequence: TGTGCCAGCAGAAATTCCGGGACCCCGCGGGCCAATGAGCAGTTCTTC.

Regarding this clonotype: Just one base apart from a much larger clone, this may be a read error. The V and J genes are TRBV7-2 and TRBJ2-1; D is unresolved. CDR1 is SGHTA, CDR2 FQGNSA, per germline. V was shortened by 2 bases and J by 9 bases, with 11 bases between the two germline ends. CDR3 length equals 13 residues. The CDR3 loop reads CASSLLLNSEQFF. CDR3 in DNA: TGTGCCAGCAGCTTACTGCTGAACAGTGAGCAGTTCTTC.

The CDR3 DNA sequence: TGCAGTGCTACAACATGGGAAAAACTGTTTTTT. It encodes CSATTWEKLFF. The chain carries TRBV20-1 and TRBJ1-4; no reliable D call. The CDR3 runs to 11 residues. Germline V lookup: CDR1 DFQATT, CDR2 SNEGSKA (reference sequence). Trimming removed 4 bases from V and 8 bases from J, with 8 bases in between.

This clonotype was picked up many times. The rearrangement joins TRBV12-3 or TRBV12-4 to TRBJ1-2; D not resolved. The CDR3 spans 13 residues. Between the trimmed V and J ends, which lost 3 bases and 4 bases, there was a span of 9 bases. The CDR3 sequence: CASSFRGGYGYTF. The CDR3 bases are TGTGCCAGCAGTTTTCGGGGTGGCTATGGCTACACCTTC.

This chain uses TRBV3-1 with TRBJ2-2, with no clear D. Germline V gives CDR1 LGHDT, CDR2 YNNKEL (reference sequence). The CDR3 extends over 13 amino acids. The ends were cut back, 1 base at V and 10 bases at J, with 10 bases in the middle. CDR3 region: CASSQGRDQELFF. CDR3 sequence (DNA): TGTGCCAGCAGCCAAGGTCGAGACCAGGAGCTGTTTTTT. Combining the CDR3 with reference TRBV3-1 and TRBJ2-2 gives the whole variable domain DTAVSQTPKYLVTQMGNDKSIKCEQNLGHDTMYWYKQDSKKFLKIMFSYNNKELIINETVPNRFSPKSPDKAHLNLHINSLELGDSAVYFCASSQGRDQELFFGEGSRLTVL.

This clonotype was picked up a small number of times. The chain employs TRBV10-3 and TRBJ1-1; TRBD1 is a possible D gene (5 bases). Germline V CDR1 and CDR2: ENHRY, SYGVKD. The CDR3 extends over 13 amino acids. With 4 bases removed from V and 11 bases from J, the gap between germline ends came to 17 bases. The CDR3 region is CAISVATTEGAFF. The CDR3 nucleotides are TGTGCCATCAGTGTCGCGACAACAGAGGGGGCTTTCTTT.

This clonotype was detected a few times. V gene TRBV18 combines with J gene TRBJ1-1; the match to TRBD1 covers 10 bases. This CDR3 has 17 residues. CDR1 is KGHSH, CDR2 LQKENI, per germline. Losses at the gene ends were 1 base for V and 3 bases for J; bases not matched to a gene: 8. As DNA, the CDR3 is TGTGCCAGCTCACCACGGGGACAGGGGTTGGGGGACACTGAAGCTTTCTTT. Protein product: CASSPRGQGLGDTEAFF.

This clonotype was detected a few times. This chain joins TRBV11-2 and TRBJ1-1, with D hard to call. Germline CDR1 is SGHAT and CDR2 is FQNNGV. V lost 8 bases to trimming and J lost 2 bases, with 12 bases between them. The CDR3 spans 13 residues. In DNA, the CDR3 is TGTGCCAGCGCCGGGGATATCAACACTGAAGCTTTCTTT. Amino acids: CASAGDINTEAFF.

This clonotype appeared a few times. J is TRBJ2-6 and V is TRBV3-1, with D hard to call. V lost 0 bases to trimming and J lost 1 base, with 4 bases between them. Germline CDR1 and CDR2: LGHDT and YNNKEL (reference sequence). CDR3 length: 15 residues. CDR3 bases: TGTGCCAGCAGCCAAGATAATTCTGGGGCCAACGTCCTGACTTTC. It codes for CASSQDNSGANVLTF.

Many counts were recorded for this clonotype. The V gene is TRBV20-1, the J gene TRBJ2-3; D gene ambiguous. This CDR3 has 14 residues. Trimming cost V 5 bases and J 3 bases, with 15 bases left between them. Germline CDR1 reads DFQATT; CDR2 reads SNEGSKA (reference sequence). The CDR3 loop is CSALDGRSTDTQYF. Written as DNA, the CDR3 is TGCAGTGCTCTGGACGGTAGATCGACAGATACGCAGTATTTT.

The chain joins TRBV7-3 to TRBJ2-1, with 12 bases matching TRBD2. The V gene's germline CDR1 is SGHTA and CDR2 FQGTGA. V trimming: 1 base; J trimming: 7 bases; junction bases outside the gene matches: 5. This CDR3 contains 16 residues. Written as DNA, the CDR3 is TGTGCCAGCAGCTTAAGGGTTCTAGCGGGAGGGAATGAGCAGTTCTTC. Protein: CASSLRVLAGGNEQFF.

Ten or more counts support this clonotype. The rearrangement joins TRBV4-2 to TRBJ2-1; D gene ambiguous. The CDR3 contains 14 residues. Germline V gene lookup returns CDR1 LGHNA and CDR2 YNFKEQ. Trimming removed 3 bases at V and 4 bases at J, with 10 bases between. CDR3 amino acids: CASSQSDLYNEQFF. CDR3 DNA: TGTGCCAGCAGCCAGTCCGACTTATACAATGAGCAGTTCTTC.

This clonotype was observed a few times. The chain has TRBV30 and TRBJ2-1, with 8 nucleotides matching TRBD2. Germline V gives CDR1 GTSNPN, CDR2 SVGIG (reference sequence). V trimming: 2 bases; J trimming: 4 bases; junction bases outside the gene matches: 7. The CDR3 is 15 residues long. CDR3 bases: TGTGCCTGGAGTAAGGGACTAGACCGATACAATGAGCAGTTCTTC. Translated: CAWSKGLDRYNEQFF.

This clonotype has a handful of counts. The chain combines TRBV7-9 with TRBJ1-4, with D tentatively TRBD1 (5 bases). CDR3 length: 16 amino acids. The V end was cut by 1 base, the J end by 7 bases, with 16 bases between. The germline V gene has CDR1 SEHNR and CDR2 FQNEAQ (reference sequence). The CDR3 DNA sequence: TGTGCCAGCAGCTTAGAGGGAGCACACAGGAGTGAAAAACTGTTTTTT. Translation gives CASSLEGAHRSEKLFF.

This clonotype was seen ten or more times. V and J are TRBV29-1 and TRBJ2-3, with D possibly matching TRBD1 (5 bases). Germline CDR1 reads SQVTM; CDR2 reads ANQGSEA. V was cut by 6 bases and J by 5 bases, with 15 bases left in between. CDR3 length equals 13 residues. The CDR3 sequence is CSVITQGVDTQYF. The CDR3 nucleotides read TGCAGCGTGATAACCCAGGGTGTAGATACGCAGTATTTT.

This chain joins TRBV7-2 and TRBJ1-3; D uncertain. The CDR3 runs to 13 residues. Germline assignment: CDR1 SGHTA and CDR2 FQGNSA. V lost 6 bases, J lost 2 bases, and 8 bases lay in between. The CDR3 DNA is TGTGCCAGCAGGGGCCTTCCTGGAAACACCATATATTTT. Amino acids: CASRGLPGNTIYF. The complete variable domain, with remaining parts taken from reference TRBV7-2 and TRBJ1-3, reads GAGVSQSPSNKVTEKGKDVELRCDPISGHTALYWYRQSLGQGLEFLIYFQGNSAPDKSGLPSDRFSAERTGGSVSTLTIQRTQQEDSAVYLCASRGLPGNTIYFGEGSWLTVV.

This clonotype was seen a few times. This rearrangement joins TRBV5-1 to TRBJ2-7, with D possibly being TRBD1 (5 bases). CDR1 and CDR2 (germline): SGHRS, YFSETQ. V lost 4 bases and J 4 bases, leaving 15 bases between the germline ends. The CDR3 covers 14 residues. The CDR3 is CASSPQDSRYEQYF. For the CDR3, the DNA is TGCGCCAGCAGCCCCCAAGACAGCCGTTACGAGCAGTACTTC. The entire variable domain, with the rest obtained from reference TRBV5-1 and TRBJ2-7, is as follows: KAGVTQTPRYLIKTRGQQVTLSCSPISGHRSVSWYQQTPGQGLQFLFEYFSETQRNKGNFPGRFSGRQFSNSRSEMNVSTLELGDSALYLCASSPQDSRYEQYFGPGTRLTVT.

The V and J genes are TRBV4-2 and TRBJ2-1; 9 bases agree with TRBD2. The V gene's germline CDR1 is LGHNA and CDR2 YNFKEQ. The CDR3 contains 14 residues. The V and J ends lost 2 bases and 7 bases, in that order; junction bases with no gene match: 3. The DNA of the CDR3 is TGTGCCAGCAGCCAACCTAGCGGGATTAATGAGCAGTTCTTC. Translated, it gives CASSQPSGINEQFF.

This clonotype was found a few times. The chain uses TRBV5-1 and TRBJ2-3; TRBD2 matches 9 bases. The CDR3 spans 22 residues. Per germline, CDR1 SGHRS and CDR2 YFSETQ. V trimming: 1 base; J trimming: 2 bases; junction bases outside the gene matches: 23. CDR3 residues: CASSLRNSGRAGEGWTTDTQYF. As DNA, the CDR3 is TGCGCCAGCAGCTTGAGAAATAGCGGGAGAGCTGGAGAGGGTTGGACCACAGATACGCAGTATTTT.

The rearrangement links TRBV10-3 to TRBJ2-2; the match to TRBD2 covers 9 bases. This CDR3 region has 18 residues. The V and J ends lost 3 bases and 5 bases, in that order; junction bases with no gene match: 13. Germline V gene sequence: CDR1 ENHRY, CDR2 SYGVKD. The CDR3: CAISDPNGLAGKTGELFF. For the CDR3, the DNA is TGTGCCATCAGTGATCCGAATGGGCTAGCGGGGAAAACCGGGGAGCTGTTTTTT.

The J gene is TRBJ1-3, the V gene TRBV9; D not resolved. The germline V and J ends were trimmed by 0 bases and 0 bases, with 10 bases remaining between them. Germline CDR1 reads SGDLS; CDR2 reads YYNGEE. This CDR3 is built from 16 residues. The CDR3 nucleotides are TGTGCCAGCAGCGTAGCTATTACAGCCTCTGGAAACACCATATATTTT. Translated: CASSVAITASGNTIYF. The full variable domain, completed using reference TRBV9 and TRBJ1-3, is DSGVTQTPKHLITATGQRVTLRCSPRSGDLSVYWYQQSLDQGLQFLIQYYNGEERAKGNILERFSAQQFPDLHSELNLSSLELGDSALYFCASSVAITASGNTIYFGEGSWLTVV.

Ten or more counts support this clonotype. This chain connects TRBV20-1 to TRBJ2-3; 13 bases are a match to TRBD2. J was trimmed by 10 bases and V by 0 bases; bases with no gene match: 7. The CDR3 totals 15 residues. Germline V gene sequence: CDR1 DFQATT, CDR2 SNEGSKA (reference sequence). The CDR3 spells CSARDRTGLAGPQYF. The CDR3 bases are TGCAGTGCTAGAGATCGGACGGGACTAGCGGGACCGCAGTATTTT.

This clonotype was found a few times. The chain joins TRBV6-2 or TRBV6-3 to TRBJ1-1, with TRBD1 as a possible D gene (5 bases). This CDR3 is built from 15 residues. Trimming removed 2 bases at V and 5 bases at J, with 15 bases between. Germline V gene data show CDR1 as MNHEY and CDR2 as SVGEGT. The CDR3 bases are TGTGCCAGCAGTTACGGGACCTCGTGGGGTACTGAAGCTTTCTTT. Protein: CASSYGTSWGTEAFF.

This clonotype was counted at least ten times. This chain links TRBV12-3 or TRBV12-4 with TRBJ2-7; D is unclear. V dropped 4 bases and J dropped 3 bases, with 13 bases sitting between them. This CDR3 region has 14 residues. As DNA, the CDR3 is TGTGCCAGCAGTTCGCTAGGATTCGACTACGAGCAGTACTTC. Amino acids: CASSSLGFDYEQYF.

This clonotype was picked up many times. The chain uses TRBV20-1 and TRBJ2-1, with 14 bases aligning to TRBD2. The germline gives CDR1 DFQATT, CDR2 SNEGSKA (reference sequence). After removal of 5 bases from V and 5 bases from J, the junction contained 5 bases not matched to a gene. The CDR3 is 15 amino acids. CDR3 DNA sequence: TGCAGTGCTGGACTAGCGGGAGGTGAGAACAATGAGCAGTTCTTC. Protein sequence: CSAGLAGGENNEQFF.

The rearrangement joins TRBV12-3 or TRBV12-4 to TRBJ1-2; TRBD1 matches at 8 bases. The V and J ends lost 6 bases and 6 bases, in that order; junction bases with no gene match: 12. The CDR3 consists of 15 residues. The CDR3 loop reads CASSQPRTGWDGYTF. For the CDR3, the DNA is TGTGCCAGCAGCCAACCTAGGACAGGGTGGGATGGCTACACCTTC.

The V and J genes are TRBV20-1 and TRBJ2-1; 7 bases agree with TRBD2. In germline, CDR1 is DFQATT, CDR2 SNEGSKA (reference sequence). V trimming: 0 bases; J trimming: 5 bases; junction bases outside the gene matches: 10. The CDR3 totals 16 residues. CDR3 region: CSARDWAASGDNEQFF. In DNA, the CDR3 is TGCAGTGCTAGAGATTGGGCGGCTAGCGGTGACAATGAGCAGTTCTTC.

V usage is TRBV27 and J usage is TRBJ1-5; TRBD1 matches at 8 bases. The CDR3 contains 17 residues. CDR1 and CDR2 (germline): MNHEY, SMNVEV (reference sequence). The V and J ends lost 5 bases and 0 bases, in that order; junction bases with no gene match: 9. The CDR3, as DNA: TGTGCCAGCAGTATCACTCGGACAGGGAATAGCAATCAGCCCCAGCATTTT. It codes for CASSITRTGNSNQPQHF.

This clonotype was found once. The chain links TRBV28 to TRBJ2-7; 12 nucleotides line up with TRBD1. The CDR3 runs 17 residues. Trimming cost V 5 bases and J 3 bases; bases outside gene matches: 11. CDR1 and CDR2 from the germline V gene are MDHEN and SYDVKM. The CDR3 is CASSTMGDRGLHYEQYF. The CDR3 nucleotides are TGTGCCAGCAGTACCATGGGGGACAGGGGGCTCCACTACGAGCAGTACTTC.